This T cell receptor beta chain was sequenced in a study of shared clonotypes between healthy human individuals. As for the study in general: The study used three CD4 naive, three CD4 memory, two CD8 naive and one CD8 memory plate per donor.

Sequencing was performed with immunoSEQ multiplex PCR; in TCRdb, only in-frame clones are kept and a portion is missing. The data contain around 350,000 clones, more than 60% of them seen just once; the ten biggest clones take up less than 11%. Splitting the CD4+ cells yielded a CD45RA+ naive subset and a CD45RA-negative memory subset. The study's findings and limits: Compared with memory subsets, naive subsets generally had larger estimated richness.

Remarks on this clone: Its antigen remains unknown.

The sample consisted of memory CD4+ T cells sorted from blood. Subset reported: CD45RA-negative fraction. The clonotype originates from a man aged 25 to 40 in good health.

CDR3 bases: TGTGCCAGTAGTCCTAGCGGGAGGAATTACGAGCAGTACTTC. It yields the protein CASSPSGRNYEQYF. The genes are TRBV19 and TRBJ2-7, with 11 bases lining up with TRBD2. CDR3 length: 14 residues. Losses at the gene ends were 5 bases for V and 4 bases for J; bases not matched to a gene: 4. CDR1 and CDR2 from the germline V gene are LNHDA and SQIVND (reference sequence).